This passage covers 13 T cell receptor beta chains from one sample sequenced in a study of T-cell reconstitution after alpha-beta-depleted transplantation in children. Unique molecular identifiers were incorporated into the prepared TCRbeta library. TCRdb fed the PCR reads into MiXCR, producing one record per CDR3 protein. The sample contains 200,000 to 250,000 distinct CDR3 sequences, 20% to 30% of which appear only once. Source: PBMCs, mostly from graft donor cells, taken 360 days after TCRalphabeta/CD19-depleted stem cell transplant. All receptors derive from a female patient aged 2-10 years who had a stem cell transplant for congenital amegakaryocytic thrombocytopenia, so the T cells may come from the graft donor.

This clonotype occurred many times. The V gene is TRBV11-2, the J gene TRBJ1-1; D is uncertain. V was clipped by 5 bases and J by 5 bases, with 12 bases between them. This CDR3 comprises 13 residues. In germline, CDR1 is SGHAT, CDR2 FQNNGV. CDR3 bases: TGTGCCAGCAGCCGCCCCGCCGGGACTGAAGCTTTCTTT. It specifies CASSRPAGTEAFF.

The V and J genes are TRBV24-1 and TRBJ2-1; TRBD2 aligns across 10 bases. CDR3 length: 14 amino acids. Germline V lookup: CDR1 KGHDR, CDR2 SFDVKD. V shed 5 bases and J 12 bases; nucleotides not matched to a gene: 9. The DNA for the CDR3 is TGTGCCACCAGTGCTGTGACTAGCGGGTTTGGGCAGTTCTTC. This gives the protein CATSAVTSGFGQFF.

There are a few counts of this clonotype. The V call is TRBV20-1, the J call TRBJ2-7; D is unclear. CDR1 is DFQATT, CDR2 SNEGSKA, per germline (reference sequence). CDR3 length equals 12 residues. V lost 0 bases and J 4 bases, leaving 7 bases between the germline ends. In DNA, the CDR3 is TGCAGTGCTAGAGATTTATCTTACGAGCAGTACTTC. Residues: CSARDLSYEQYF.

The chain recombines TRBV7-2 with TRBJ1-4, with D hard to call. The CDR3 spans 14 residues. With 2 bases removed from V and 5 bases from J, the gap between germline ends came to 9 bases. The germline CDR1 and CDR2 sequences are SGHTA and FQGNSA. The CDR3 nucleotides read TGTGCCAGCAGCTTAAGGGTCCAAAATGAAAAACTGTTTTTT. Translating it yields CASSLRVQNEKLFF.

This clonotype was picked up a small number of times. V usage is TRBV4-1 and J usage is TRBJ2-2, with 9 bases fitting TRBD1. The J segment lost 2 bases and the V segment lost 7 bases, leaving 5 bases of the junction unmatched. The CDR3 spans 15 residues. CDR1 and CDR2 (germline): MGHRA, YSYEKL. In DNA form, the CDR3 reads TGCGCCAGCAAAAGGGGACAGGGAAACACCGGGGAGCTGTTTTTT. It encodes CASKRGQGNTGELFF.

In this sample, this clonotype turned up a few times. The V gene is TRBV6-2 or TRBV6-3, the J gene TRBJ2-3; tentatively, D is TRBD2 (5 bases). The CDR3 spans 17 residues. Germline V gives CDR1 MNHEY, CDR2 SVGEGT. The V end lost 2 bases, the J end lost 6 bases, and 21 bases lay between the germline ends. CDR3 region: CASSYIWAGSAADTQYF. CDR3 nucleotide sequence: TGTGCCAGCAGTTACATCTGGGCGGGCTCGGCGGCGGATACGCAGTATTTT.

This chain links TRBV20-1 with TRBJ2-7; D perhaps matches TRBD1 (6 bases). Trimming shortened V by 6 bases and J by 1 base, and 13 bases separated the two germline ends. This CDR3 has 13 amino acids. Germline V CDR1 and CDR2: DFQATT, SNEGSKA (reference sequence). CDR3 nucleotide sequence: TGCAGTGCCATAAACAGGGCTTCCTACGAGCAGTACTTC. It yields the protein CSAINRASYEQYF.

This clonotype came up a few times. V gene TRBV4-1 combines with J gene TRBJ1-5; D unresolved. Germline lookup yields CDR1 MGHRA and CDR2 YSYEKL. This CDR3 spans 15 amino acids. V lost 2 bases, J lost 5 bases, and 13 bases lay in between. For the CDR3, the DNA is TGCGCCAGCAGCCAACGGGAGGGAGAGTATCAGCCCCAGCATTTT. Its protein is CASSQREGEYQPQHF.

This clonotype appeared a few times. V is TRBV29-1 and J is TRBJ2-2; D unresolved. Germline assignment: CDR1 SQVTM and CDR2 ANQGSEA. The CDR3 has 13 residues. V lost 7 bases and J 0 bases, leaving 9 bases between the germline ends. CDR3 sequence (DNA): TGCAGCGCCCTCGGATCGAACACCGGGGAGCTGTTTTTT. It is translated as CSALGSNTGELFF.

This clonotype was seen many times. The chain has TRBV29-1 and TRBJ2-3; D uncertain. From germline, CDR1 is SQVTM and CDR2 ANQGSEA. The CDR3 spans 13 residues. Trimming stripped 3 bases from V and 2 bases from J, with 9 bases between. CDR3 sequence (DNA): TGCAGCGTTGAGTTTGAGAACACAGATACGCAGTATTTT. Protein: CSVEFENTDTQYF.

This clonotype was seen more than once but under ten times. This sequence joins TRBV7-3 and TRBJ2-2; D unresolved. From germline, CDR1 is SGHTA and CDR2 FQGTGA. Deletions cut 1 base from V and 7 bases from J, with 4 bases between. The CDR3 contains 12 residues. The CDR3, as DNA: TGTGCCAGCAGCTTAAATTACGGGGAGCTGTTTTTT. Translating it yields CASSLNYGELFF.

The chain carries TRBV5-1 and TRBJ2-7; 7 bases fit TRBD1. The length of the CDR3 is 15 residues. Germline assignment: CDR1 SGHRS and CDR2 YFSETQ. The ends lost 4 bases at V and 3 bases at J; junction bases unmatched: 10. The CDR3 nucleotides are TGCGCCAGCAGCCCAGACAGGGCGGGCTACTACGAGCAGTACTTC. Protein product: CASSPDRAGYYEQYF.

This chain joins TRBV5-1 and TRBJ1-1; tentative D call: TRBD1 (5 bases). The CDR3 is made up of 13 amino acids. Trimming pared 8 bases from V and 5 bases from J, leaving 16 bases between. Germline V gives CDR1 SGHRS, CDR2 YFSETQ. CDR3 DNA sequence: TGCGCCAGTAGAGCGGGACTGCAAACTGAAGCTTTCTTT. Encoded protein: CASRAGLQTEAFF.